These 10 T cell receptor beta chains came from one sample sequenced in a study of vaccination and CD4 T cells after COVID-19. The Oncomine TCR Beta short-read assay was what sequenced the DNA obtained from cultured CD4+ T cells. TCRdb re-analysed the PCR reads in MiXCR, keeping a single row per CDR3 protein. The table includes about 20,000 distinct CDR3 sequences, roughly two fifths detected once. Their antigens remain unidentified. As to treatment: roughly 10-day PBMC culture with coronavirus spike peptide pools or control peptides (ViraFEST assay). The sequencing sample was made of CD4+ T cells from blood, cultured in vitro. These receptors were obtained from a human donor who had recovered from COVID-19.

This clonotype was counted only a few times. CDR3 nucleotide sequence: TGTGCCACCCGGAGCGGGGATCGATCCTACAATGAGCAGTTCTTC. This translates into CATRSGDRSYNEQFF. The chain couples TRBV19 to TRBJ2-1; 7 bases are shared with TRBD2. Trimming cost V 10 bases and J 1 base; bases outside gene matches: 10. Germline V gene lookup returns CDR1 LNHDA and CDR2 SQIVND (reference sequence). This CDR3 spans 15 amino acids.

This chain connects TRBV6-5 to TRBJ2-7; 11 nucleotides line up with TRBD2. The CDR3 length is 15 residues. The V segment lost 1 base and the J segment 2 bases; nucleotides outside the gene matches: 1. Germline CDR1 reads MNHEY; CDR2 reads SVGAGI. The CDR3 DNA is TGTGCCAGCAGTTACTGGGGACTAGCGGCCTACGAGCAGTACTTC. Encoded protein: CASSYWGLAAYEQYF.

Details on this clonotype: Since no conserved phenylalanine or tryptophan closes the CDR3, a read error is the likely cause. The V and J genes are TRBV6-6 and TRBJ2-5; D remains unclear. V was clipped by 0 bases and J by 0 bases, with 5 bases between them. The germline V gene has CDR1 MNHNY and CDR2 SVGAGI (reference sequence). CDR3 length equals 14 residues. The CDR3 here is CASSYSVYQETQYL. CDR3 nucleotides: TGTGCCAGCAGTTACTCCGTGTACCAAGAGACCCAGTACCTC.

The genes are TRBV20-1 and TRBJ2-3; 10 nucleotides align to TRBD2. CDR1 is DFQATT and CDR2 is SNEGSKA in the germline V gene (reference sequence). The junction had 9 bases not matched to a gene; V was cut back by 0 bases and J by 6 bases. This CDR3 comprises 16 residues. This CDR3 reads CSARDFERGGRDTQYF. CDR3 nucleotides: TGCAGTGCTAGAGATTTTGAGCGGGGGGGCCGGGATACGCAGTATTTT.

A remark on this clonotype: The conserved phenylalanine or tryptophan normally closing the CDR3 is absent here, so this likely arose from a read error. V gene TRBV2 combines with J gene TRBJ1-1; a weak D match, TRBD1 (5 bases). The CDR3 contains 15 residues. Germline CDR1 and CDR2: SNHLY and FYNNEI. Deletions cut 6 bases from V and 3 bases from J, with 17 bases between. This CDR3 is CASSRQGAKDTEAFL. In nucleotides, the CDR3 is TGTGCCAGCAGCCGCCAAGGGGCAAAGGACACTGAAGCTTTCCTT.

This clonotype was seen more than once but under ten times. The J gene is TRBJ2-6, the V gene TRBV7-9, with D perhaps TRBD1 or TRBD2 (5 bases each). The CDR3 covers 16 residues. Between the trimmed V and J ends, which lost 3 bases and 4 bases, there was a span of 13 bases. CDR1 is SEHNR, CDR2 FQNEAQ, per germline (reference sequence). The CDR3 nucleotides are TGTGCCAGCAGCTTGATCGGGGCTTCCGGGGCCAACGTCCTGACTTTC. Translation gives CASSLIGASGANVLTF.

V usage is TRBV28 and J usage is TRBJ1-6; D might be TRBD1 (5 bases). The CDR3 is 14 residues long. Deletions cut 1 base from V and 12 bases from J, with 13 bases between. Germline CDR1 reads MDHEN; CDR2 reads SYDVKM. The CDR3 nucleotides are TGTGCCAGCAGTTTATACAGGTCTGTAGTACCCCTCCACTTT. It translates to CASSLYRSVVPLHF.

CDR3 DNA: TGCAGCGTTGGTGGCGGCTTGGGGGAGCAGTTCTTC. It specifies CSVGGGLGEQFF. V and J are TRBV29-1 and TRBJ2-1; unclear D gene. Trimming pared 4 bases from V and 10 bases from J, leaving 14 bases between. The CDR3 runs to 12 residues. CDR1 SQVTM and CDR2 ANQGSEA come from the germline V gene.

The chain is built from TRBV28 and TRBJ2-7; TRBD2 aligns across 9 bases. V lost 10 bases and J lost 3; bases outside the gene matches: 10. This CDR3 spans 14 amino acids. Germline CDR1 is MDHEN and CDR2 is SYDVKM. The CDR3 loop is CAIASGGSNYEQYF. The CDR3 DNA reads TGTGCCATCGCGAGCGGGGGGTCTAACTACGAGCAGTACTTC.

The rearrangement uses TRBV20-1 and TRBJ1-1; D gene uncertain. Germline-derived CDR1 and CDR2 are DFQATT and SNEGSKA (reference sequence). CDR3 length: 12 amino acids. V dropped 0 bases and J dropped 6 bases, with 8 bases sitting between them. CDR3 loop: CSAREPLAEAFF. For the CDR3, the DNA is TGCAGTGCTAGAGAGCCTTTGGCTGAAGCTTTCTTT.